The T cell receptor (beta chain) under discussion was sequenced for a study of CD8 T cells in Susac syndrome. The authors carried out high-throughput sequencing of TCR beta. They applied it to CD8+ and CD4+ T cells obtained from blood. Looked up from germline, CDR1 is SGHAT and CDR2 is FQNNGV. This CDR3 is built from 12 residues. V lost 0 bases and J lost 16, with 13 bases in between. cDNA came from about 0.5 to 1 ug RNA primed by random hexamers. immunoSEQ multiplex PCR amplified TCR beta CDR3 across 54 Vbeta, 13 Jbeta. TCRdb reanalysed the immunoSEQ multiplex PCR reads using MiXCR and keeps one entry per CDR3 protein. The sample lists around 300,000 distinct CDR3 sequences, 89% seen once, with 0.18% in the top ten.

The sequence came from a human donor with multiple sclerosis. The specimen was CD8+ T cells from PBMCs. The genes are TRBV11-2 and TRBJ2-1; D is unresolved. The CDR3 DNA reads TGTGCCAGCAGCTTAGATCTTCGCGCCATATTCTTC. It codes for CASSLDLRAIFF.